The clone carrying this T cell receptor beta chain has at least ten counts. Its antigen remains unknown. This sample was included in a study of CD8 T cells in ankylosing spondylitis. Points from the study as a whole: Previous work reported some of these motif variants in the synovial fluid and blood of reactive arthritis. There was reportedly significant enrichment of clones that were disease-linked in matched ankylosing spondylitis synovial fluid. Clones that were linked to disease were CD8+ and were relatively rare in peripheral blood.

The germline V and J ends were trimmed by 6 bases and 1 base, with 17 bases remaining between them. The CDR3 totals 16 residues. Per germline, CDR1 SGDLS and CDR2 YYNGEE. Molecular-barcoded quantitative 5'-RACE produced these TCR beta libraries. TCRdb re-called the 5' RACE reads through MiXCR, storing one row per CDR3 protein. Of 40,000 or so distinct CDR3 sequences listed, 2.5% to 3.5% are singletons. This clonotype was obtained from a male donor with ankylosing spondylitis or in good health (not recorded which). The sequenced sample was blood, either unsorted or a sorted T cell fraction (not recorded which). This rearrangement joins TRBV9 to TRBJ2-1; D is possibly TRBD2 (5 bases). The CDR3 sequence: CASTEGQIQSYNEQFF. The CDR3 bases are TGTGCCAGCACCGAGGGCCAAATTCAATCCTACAATGAGCAGTTCTTC. The full variable domain, completed using reference TRBV9 and TRBJ2-1, is DSGVTQTPKHLITATGQRVTLRCSPRSGDLSVYWYQQSLDQGLQFLIQYYNGEERAKGNILERFSAQQFPDLHSELNLSSLELGDSALYFCASTEGQIQSYNEQFFGPGTRLTVL.